This T cell receptor (delta chain) is from a study of γδ T cells in repeated Plasmodium falciparum infection. Vgamma9/Vdelta2+ and Vdelta2-negative gammadelta T cells were flow-sorted from PBMC for bulk sequencing. TCRdb re-called clones from the multiplex PCR reads via CATT. The data show 80,000 to 95,000 delta-chain clones, with under 1.5% seen just once and roughly 8.1% held by the top ten. Worth noting for this clone: TCRdb attributes to this sequence the protein of a much larger clone, which differs from the DNA translation at residue 12; a read error is likely, and the protein displayed is translated from the DNA.

The CDR3 is made up of 15 amino acids. Germline V gene sequence: CDR1 TSWWSYY, CDR2 QGS. The sequenced sample was gamma-delta T cells from blood. The sequence derives from a pool of human donors (malaria-infected and uninfected, not separated). The chain combines TRDV1 with TRDJ1; D possibly corresponds to TRDD3 (5 bases). TCRdb supplies no J gene; here it was assigned by aligning the nucleotide sequence to germline. The CDR3 DNA is TGTGCTCTTGGGGAAATGTCACGATACACCGATAGACTCATCTTT. Residues: CALGEMSRYTDRLIF.